This T cell receptor beta chain was captured in a study of blood T cell repertoires in COVID-19. On the study more broadly: The samples span acute and convalescent COVID-19 from the United States, Italy and Spain.

V dropped 5 bases and J dropped 0 bases, with 7 bases sitting between them. The CDR3 totals 14 residues. CDR1 is SEHNR and CDR2 is FQNEAQ in the germline V gene (reference sequence). The table lists this clone with a few counts. Original data processing: By means of reference gene primer amplification, nucleated cell counts were estimated. Clones were sequenced by immunoSEQ multiplex PCR, and TCRdb holds only the in-frame ones, with some missing. The DNA was the basis for D and trimming; V, J and clone size are from that table. This table holds 90,000 to 100,000 clones, around 80% found once. The material sequenced was peripheral blood. The source of this sequence is a man in his 70s with acute or convalescent COVID-19. The V and J genes are TRBV7-9 and TRBJ1-4; D may be TRBD1 (5 bases). The CDR3 nucleotides are TGTGCCAGCAGCGTACAGGCAACTAATGAAAAACTGTTTTTT. It is translated as CASSVQATNEKLFF.